This T cell receptor (beta chain) emerged from a study of beta chain features in type 1 diabetes. Overall study results and limits: Across all four CD4+ subsets, people with type 1 diabetes showed modestly shorter TCRB CDR3s.

The table lists this clone with a few counts. Its antigen remains unknown. Reverse transcription of all isolated RNA meant that expressed TCRB transcripts were sequenced. The data were produced by immunoSEQ multiplex PCR, yet TCRdb's version contains in-frame clones alone and is incomplete. The sample carries roughly 150,000 clones, 6.5% to 9.5% recorded once. V trimming: 5 bases; J trimming: 1 base; junction bases outside the gene matches: 3. The CDR3 length is 14 residues. Germline CDR1 reads SEHNR; CDR2 reads FQNEAQ (reference sequence). Sequences were obtained from central memory CD4+ T cells from blood. The TCR was taken from a middle-aged woman with type 1 diabetes. The chain is built from TRBV7-9 and TRBJ2-5; the match to TRBD1 covers 8 bases. The CDR3 loop reads CASSRQGFQETQYF. The CDR3 nucleotides read TGTGCCAGCAGCCGACAGGGGTTCCAAGAGACCCAGTACTTC.